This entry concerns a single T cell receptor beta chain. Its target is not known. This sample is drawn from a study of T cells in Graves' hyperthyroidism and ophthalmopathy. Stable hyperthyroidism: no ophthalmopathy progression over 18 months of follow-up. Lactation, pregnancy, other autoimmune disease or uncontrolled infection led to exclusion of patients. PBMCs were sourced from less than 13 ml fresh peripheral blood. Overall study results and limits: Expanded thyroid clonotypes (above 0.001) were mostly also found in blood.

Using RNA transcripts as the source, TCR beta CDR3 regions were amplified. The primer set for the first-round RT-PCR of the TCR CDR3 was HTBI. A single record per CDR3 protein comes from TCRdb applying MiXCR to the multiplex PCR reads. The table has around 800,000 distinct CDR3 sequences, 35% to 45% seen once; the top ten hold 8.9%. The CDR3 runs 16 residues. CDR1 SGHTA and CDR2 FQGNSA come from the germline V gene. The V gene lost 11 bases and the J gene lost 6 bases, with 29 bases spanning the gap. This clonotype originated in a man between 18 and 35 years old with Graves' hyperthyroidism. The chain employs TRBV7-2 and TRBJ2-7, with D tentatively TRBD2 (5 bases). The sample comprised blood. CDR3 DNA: TGTGCCTCAGCGGAGTCTCCATTTGCGGCTTTTGGCGAGCAGTACTTC. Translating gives CASAESPFAAFGEQYF.